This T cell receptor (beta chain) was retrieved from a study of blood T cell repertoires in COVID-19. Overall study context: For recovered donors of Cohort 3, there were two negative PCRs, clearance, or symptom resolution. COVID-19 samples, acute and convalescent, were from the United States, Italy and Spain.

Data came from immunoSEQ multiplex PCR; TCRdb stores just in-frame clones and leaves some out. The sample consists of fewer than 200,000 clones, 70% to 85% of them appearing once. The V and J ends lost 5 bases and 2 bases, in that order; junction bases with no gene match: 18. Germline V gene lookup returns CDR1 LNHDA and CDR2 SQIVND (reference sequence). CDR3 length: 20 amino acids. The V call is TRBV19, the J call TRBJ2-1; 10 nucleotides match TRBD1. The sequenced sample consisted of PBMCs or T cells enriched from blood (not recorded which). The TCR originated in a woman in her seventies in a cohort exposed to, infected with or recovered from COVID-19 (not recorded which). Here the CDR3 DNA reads TGTGCCAGTAGTTCCCCCGGGACAGGGGACCACCTGGGAGCCTACAATGAGCAGTTCTTC. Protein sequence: CASSSPGTGDHLGAYNEQFF.